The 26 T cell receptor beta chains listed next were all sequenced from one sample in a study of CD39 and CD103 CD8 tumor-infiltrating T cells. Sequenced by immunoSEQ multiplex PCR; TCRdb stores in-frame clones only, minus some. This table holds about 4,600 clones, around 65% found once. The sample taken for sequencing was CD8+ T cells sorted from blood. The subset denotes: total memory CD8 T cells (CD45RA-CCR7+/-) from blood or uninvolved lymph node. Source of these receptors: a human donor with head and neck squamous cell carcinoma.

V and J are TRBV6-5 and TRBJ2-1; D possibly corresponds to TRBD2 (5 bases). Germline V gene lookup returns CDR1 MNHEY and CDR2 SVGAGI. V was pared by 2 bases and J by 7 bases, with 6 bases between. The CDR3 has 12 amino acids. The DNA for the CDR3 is TGTGCCAGCAGTTACCGGGGAAATGAGCAGTTCTTC. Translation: CASSYRGNEQFF.

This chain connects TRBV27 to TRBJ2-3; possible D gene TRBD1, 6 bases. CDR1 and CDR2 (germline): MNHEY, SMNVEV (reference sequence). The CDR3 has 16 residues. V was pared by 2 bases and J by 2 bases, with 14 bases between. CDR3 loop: CASSLSLGANTDTQYF. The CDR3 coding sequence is TGTGCCAGCAGTTTAAGCTTGGGGGCCAACACAGATACGCAGTATTTT.

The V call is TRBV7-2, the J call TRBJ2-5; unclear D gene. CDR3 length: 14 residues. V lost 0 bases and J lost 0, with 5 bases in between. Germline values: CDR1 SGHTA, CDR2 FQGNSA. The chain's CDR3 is CASSLAEYQETQYF. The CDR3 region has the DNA TGTGCCAGCAGCTTAGCCGAGTACCAAGAGACCCAGTACTTC.

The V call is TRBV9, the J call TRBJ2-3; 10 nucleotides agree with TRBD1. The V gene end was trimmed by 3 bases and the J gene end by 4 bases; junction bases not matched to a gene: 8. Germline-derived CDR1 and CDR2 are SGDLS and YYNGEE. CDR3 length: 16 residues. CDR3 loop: CASSARQGAGADTQYF. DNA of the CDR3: TGTGCCAGCAGCGCCAGACAGGGGGCCGGGGCAGATACGCAGTATTTT.

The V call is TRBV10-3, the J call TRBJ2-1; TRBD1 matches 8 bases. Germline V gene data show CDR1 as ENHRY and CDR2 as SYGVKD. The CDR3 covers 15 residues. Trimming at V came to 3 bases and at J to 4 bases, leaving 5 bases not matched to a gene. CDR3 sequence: CAISDGTGTYNEQFF. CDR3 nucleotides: TGTGCCATCAGTGATGGGACAGGCACGTACAATGAGCAGTTCTTC.

The CDR3 coding sequence is TGTGCCAGCAGCTTAGTGGCCAATCAGGGTTTCGGTGAGCAGTTCTTC. It is translated as CASSLVANQGFGEQFF. The chain recombines TRBV11-3 with TRBJ2-1; the D gene is possibly TRBD1 (5 bases). CDR3 size: 16 residues. Trimming took 1 base from V and 9 from J, leaving 19 bases between them. The germline CDR1 and CDR2 sequences are SGHNT and YENEEA.

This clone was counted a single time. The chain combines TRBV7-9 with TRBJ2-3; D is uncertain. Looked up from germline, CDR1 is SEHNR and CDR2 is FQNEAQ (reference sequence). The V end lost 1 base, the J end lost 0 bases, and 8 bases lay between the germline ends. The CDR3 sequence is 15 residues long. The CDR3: CASSLGDSSTDTQYF. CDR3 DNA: TGTGCCAGCAGCTTAGGAGACTCTAGCACAGATACGCAGTATTTT.

As DNA, the CDR3 is TGTGCCAGCAGCTCCACCCGTAGCTCCTACGAGCAGTACTTC. Encoded protein: CASSSTRSSYEQYF. The rearrangement uses TRBV5-5 and TRBJ2-7; no clear D gene. The CDR3 spans 14 residues. V shed 3 bases and J shed 0 bases, with 10 bases lying between them. Germline V lookup: CDR1 SGHKS, CDR2 YYEKEE (reference sequence). Supplemented by reference TRBV5-5 and TRBJ2-7, the full variable domain reads DAGVTQSPTHLIKTRGQQVTLRCSPISGHKSVSWYQQVLGQGPQFIFQYYEKEERGRGNFPDRFSARQFPNYSSELNVNALLLGDSALYLCASSSTRSSYEQYFGPGTRLTVT.

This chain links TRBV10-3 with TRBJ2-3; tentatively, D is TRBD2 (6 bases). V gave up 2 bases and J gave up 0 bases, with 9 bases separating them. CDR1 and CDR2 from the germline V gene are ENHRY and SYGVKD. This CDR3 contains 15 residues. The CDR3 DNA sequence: TGTGCCATCAGTGAGGGGGACTTTAGCACAGATACGCAGTATTTT. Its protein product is CAISEGDFSTDTQYF.

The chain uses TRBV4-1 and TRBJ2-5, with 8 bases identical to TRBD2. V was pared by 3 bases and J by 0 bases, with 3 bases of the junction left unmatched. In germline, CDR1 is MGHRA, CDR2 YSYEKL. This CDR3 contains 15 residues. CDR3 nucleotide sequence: TGCGCCAGCAGCCACCGGGGGGGGTACCAAGAGACCCAGTACTTC. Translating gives CASSHRGGYQETQYF.

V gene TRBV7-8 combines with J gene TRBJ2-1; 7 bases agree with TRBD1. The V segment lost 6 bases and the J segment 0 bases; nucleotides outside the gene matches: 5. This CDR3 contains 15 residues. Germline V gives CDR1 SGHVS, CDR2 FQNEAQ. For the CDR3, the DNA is TGTGCCAGCAGATTGAGACAGGGCTCCTACAATGAGCAGTTCTTC. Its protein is CASRLRQGSYNEQFF.

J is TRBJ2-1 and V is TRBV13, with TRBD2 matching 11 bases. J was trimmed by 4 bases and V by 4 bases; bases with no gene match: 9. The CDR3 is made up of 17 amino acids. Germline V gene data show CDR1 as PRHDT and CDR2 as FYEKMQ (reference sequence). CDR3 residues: CASSSRSGTSGYNEQFF. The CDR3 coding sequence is TGTGCCAGCAGCTCTCGATCCGGGACTAGCGGTTACAATGAGCAGTTCTTC.

CDR3 in amino acids: CASNPDRHQPQHF. CDR3 in DNA: TGTGCCAGCAATCCGGACAGACACCAGCCCCAGCATTTT. This chain uses TRBV6-1 with TRBJ1-5; possible D gene TRBD1, 6 bases. Germline V gene sequence: CDR1 MNHNS, CDR2 SASEGT. With 7 bases removed from V and 7 bases from J, the gap between germline ends came to 14 bases. This CDR3 is 13 amino acids long.

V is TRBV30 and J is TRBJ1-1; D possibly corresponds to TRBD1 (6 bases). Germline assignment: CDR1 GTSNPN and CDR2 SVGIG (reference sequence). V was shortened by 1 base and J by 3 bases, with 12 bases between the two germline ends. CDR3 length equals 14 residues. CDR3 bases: TGTGCCTGGAGTGGGATAGGGGGTTACACTGAAGCTTTCTTT. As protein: CAWSGIGGYTEAFF.

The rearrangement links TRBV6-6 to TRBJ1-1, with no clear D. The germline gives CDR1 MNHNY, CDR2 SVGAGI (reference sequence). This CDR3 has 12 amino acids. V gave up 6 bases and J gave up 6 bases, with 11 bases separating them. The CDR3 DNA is TGTGCCAGCAGCCCCATGGGAGCTGAAGCTTTCTTT. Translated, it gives CASSPMGAEAFF.

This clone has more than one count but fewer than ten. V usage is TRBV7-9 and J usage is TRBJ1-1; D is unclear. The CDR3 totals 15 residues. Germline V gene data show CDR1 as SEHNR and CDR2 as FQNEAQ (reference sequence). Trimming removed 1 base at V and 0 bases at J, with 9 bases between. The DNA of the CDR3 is TGTGCCAGCAGCTTAGGGCACCCCATGAACACTGAAGCTTTCTTT. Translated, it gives CASSLGHPMNTEAFF.

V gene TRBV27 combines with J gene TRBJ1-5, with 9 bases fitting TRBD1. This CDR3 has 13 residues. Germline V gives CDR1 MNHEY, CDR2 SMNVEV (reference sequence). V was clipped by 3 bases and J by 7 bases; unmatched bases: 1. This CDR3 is CASSFTGGQPQHF. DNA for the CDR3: TGTGCCAGCAGTTTTACAGGGGGCCAGCCCCAGCATTTT.

CDR3 sequence: CASSEQGTNEKLFF. The DNA for the CDR3 is TGTGCCAGCAGTGAGCAGGGGACTAATGAAAAACTGTTTTTT. The chain joins TRBV25-1 to TRBJ1-4; possible D gene TRBD1, 6 bases. The CDR3 covers 14 residues. V lost 3 bases to trimming and J lost 2 bases, with 7 bases between them. The germline gives CDR1 MGHDK, CDR2 SYGVNS.

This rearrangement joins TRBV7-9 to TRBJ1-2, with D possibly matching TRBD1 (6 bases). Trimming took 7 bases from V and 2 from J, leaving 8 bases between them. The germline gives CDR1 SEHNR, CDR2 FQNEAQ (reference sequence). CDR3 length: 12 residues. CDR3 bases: TGTGCCAGCAAGGGGGAAAACTATGGCTACACCTTC. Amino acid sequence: CASKGENYGYTF.

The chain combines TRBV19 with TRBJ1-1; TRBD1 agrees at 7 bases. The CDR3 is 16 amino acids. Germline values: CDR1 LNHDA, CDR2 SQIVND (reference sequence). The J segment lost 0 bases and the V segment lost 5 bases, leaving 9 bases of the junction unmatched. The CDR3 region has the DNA TGTGCCAGTAGTCGTACAGGGGTTTCCATGAACACTGAAGCTTTCTTT. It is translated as CASSRTGVSMNTEAFF.

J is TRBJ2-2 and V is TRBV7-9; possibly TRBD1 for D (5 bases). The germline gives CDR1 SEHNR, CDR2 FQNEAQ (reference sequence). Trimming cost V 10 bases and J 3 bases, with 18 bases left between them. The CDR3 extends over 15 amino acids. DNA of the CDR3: TGTGCCATCGTAGCCAGGGTAGCCCACACCGGGGAGCTGTTTTTT. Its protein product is CAIVARVAHTGELFF.

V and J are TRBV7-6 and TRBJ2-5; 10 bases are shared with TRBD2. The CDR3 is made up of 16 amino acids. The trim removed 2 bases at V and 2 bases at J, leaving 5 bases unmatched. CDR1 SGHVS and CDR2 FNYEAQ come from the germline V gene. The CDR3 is CASSLWTSGNQETQYF. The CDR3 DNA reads TGTGCCAGCAGCTTATGGACTAGCGGAAATCAAGAGACCCAGTACTTC.

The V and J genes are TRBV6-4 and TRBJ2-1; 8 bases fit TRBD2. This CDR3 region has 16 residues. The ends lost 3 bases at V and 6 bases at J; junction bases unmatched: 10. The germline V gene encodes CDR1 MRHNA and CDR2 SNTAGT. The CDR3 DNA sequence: TGTGCCAGCAGTGAGGTTAGCGGGGAGCCGGGCAATGAGCAGTTCTTC. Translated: CASSEVSGEPGNEQFF.

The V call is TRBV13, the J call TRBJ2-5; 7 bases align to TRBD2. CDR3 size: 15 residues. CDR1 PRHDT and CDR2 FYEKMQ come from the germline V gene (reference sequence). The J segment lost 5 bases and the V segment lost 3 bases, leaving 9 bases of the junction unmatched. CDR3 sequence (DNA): TGTGCCAGCAGCTTGGGGGGGAGCGGCGGTGAGACCCAGTACTTC. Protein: CASSLGGSGGETQYF.

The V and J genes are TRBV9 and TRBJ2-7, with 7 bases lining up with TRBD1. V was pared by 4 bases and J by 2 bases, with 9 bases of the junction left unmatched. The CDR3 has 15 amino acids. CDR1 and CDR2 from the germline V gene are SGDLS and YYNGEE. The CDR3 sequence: CASSLTGTDAYEQYF. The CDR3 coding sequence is TGTGCCAGCAGCCTTACCGGGACAGACGCCTACGAGCAGTACTTC.

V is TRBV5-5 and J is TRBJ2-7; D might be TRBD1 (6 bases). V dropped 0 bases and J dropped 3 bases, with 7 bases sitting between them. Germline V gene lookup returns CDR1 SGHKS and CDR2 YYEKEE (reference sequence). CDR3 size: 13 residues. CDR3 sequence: CASSLEDSYEQYF. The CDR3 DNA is TGTGCCAGCAGCTTGGAGGACAGCTACGAGCAGTACTTC. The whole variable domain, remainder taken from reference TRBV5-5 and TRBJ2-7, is DAGVTQSPTHLIKTRGQQVTLRCSPISGHKSVSWYQQVLGQGPQFIFQYYEKEERGRGNFPDRFSARQFPNYSSELNVNALLLGDSALYLCASSLEDSYEQYFGPGTRLTVT.